The 6 T cell receptor beta chains below all came from one sample that was sequenced in a study of T cells in Graves' hyperthyroidism and ophthalmopathy. The investigators amplified TCR beta CDR3 regions from RNA transcripts. The HTBI set primed first-round TCR CDR3 RT-PCR. TCRdb used MiXCR to reprocess the multiplex PCR reads, holding one entry per CDR3 protein. The sample has some 350,000 distinct CDR3 sequences, around 14% seen once. Sequencing used blood. These receptors were taken from a woman aged 18 to 35 with Graves' hyperthyroidism that later progressed to Graves' ophthalmopathy.

In this sample, this clonotype turned up a few times. V gene TRBV29-1 combines with J gene TRBJ2-2; tentatively, D is TRBD2 (5 bases). The V end was cut by 1 base, the J end by 8 bases, with 11 bases between. This CDR3 contains 13 residues. CDR1 SQVTM and CDR2 ANQGSEA come from the germline V gene. The CDR3 bases are TGCAGCGTTGAAGTCGGGGATTCGGGGGAGCTGTTTTTT. This sequence encodes CSVEVGDSGELFF.

This clonotype was seen at least ten times. V and J are TRBV3-1 and TRBJ2-1, with D possibly being TRBD1 (5 bases). V was shortened by 4 bases and J by 12 bases, with 19 bases between the two germline ends. Germline assignment: CDR1 LGHDT and CDR2 YNNKEL (reference sequence). This CDR3 spans 14 amino acids. The CDR3 DNA follows: TGTGCCAGCAGCCTCACCCAAACGAGCCAGGGGCAGTTCTTC. Amino acid sequence: CASSLTQTSQGQFF.

The chain recombines TRBV12-3 or TRBV12-4 with TRBJ2-1; 7 nucleotides align to TRBD1. With V trimmed by 6 bases and J by 0 bases, 11 bases remained unmatched. The CDR3 contains 17 residues. In nucleotides, the CDR3 is TGTGCCAGCAGCTCGGGACAGCCTGGGATCTCCTACAATGAGCAGTTCTTC. Translating it yields CASSSGQPGISYNEQFF.

This clonotype was observed a few times. J is TRBJ2-3 and V is TRBV5-1; tentatively, D is TRBD2 (6 bases). Germline values: CDR1 SGHRS, CDR2 YFSETQ. CDR3 length: 15 amino acids. The V gene lost 4 bases and the J gene lost 0 bases, with 12 bases spanning the gap. CDR3: CASSRTTLSTDTQYF. CDR3 DNA sequence: TGCGCCAGCAGCCGGACTACCCTTAGCACAGATACGCAGTATTTT.

This clonotype has ten or more counts. The rearrangement links TRBV15 to TRBJ2-1; D might be TRBD2 (6 bases). The CDR3 has 17 residues. CDR1 LNHNV and CDR2 YYDKDF come from the germline V gene (reference sequence). V shed 0 bases and J shed 6 bases, with 18 bases lying between them. DNA for the CDR3: TGTGCCACCAGCAGAGATCTTAGCGGCTCGGCGGGCAATGAGCAGTTCTTC. Protein sequence: CATSRDLSGSAGNEQFF.

This clonotype has ten or more counts. CDR3 DNA sequence: TGTGCCAGCAGTTTAGGGACCGCATCAGATACGCAGTATTTT. It encodes CASSLGTASDTQYF. J is TRBJ2-3 and V is TRBV28, with D possibly called TRBD1 or TRBD2 (5 bases each). This CDR3 region has 14 residues. The germline CDR1 and CDR2 sequences are MDHEN and SYDVKM. V shed 2 bases and J shed 4 bases, with 10 bases lying between them.